This is a list of T cell receptor beta chains from one sample in a study of shared clonotypes between healthy human individuals. TCRdb's copy holds only in-frame clones and misses some; the assay was immunoSEQ multiplex PCR. Of about 2.2 million clones listed, 90% to 95% are singletons. The sequencing input was naive CD8+ T cells from PBMCs. Receptors were obtained from a man younger than 35 in good health. Some clones in this sample may be carry-over from other donors' samples. CDR3s include the opening cysteine and the closing phenylalanine or tryptophan. A D gene is named only where the DNA matches it firmly. A clone size is listed for some rows: how often the clone was seen (once, few, many), or a class if it is expanded.

CDR3 protein: CASSGFRAPNTEAFF
CDR3 DNA: TGTGCCAGCAGTGGATTCCGGGCCCCTAACACTGAAGCTTTCTTT
V gene: TRBV28
J gene: TRBJ1-1
clone size: .
D gene: .

CDR3 protein: CASSEPRAPYYEQYF
CDR3 DNA: TGTGCCAGCAGTGAACCCAGGGCGCCTTACTACGAGCAGTACTTC
V gene: TRBV2
J gene: TRBJ2-7
clone size: .
D gene: .

CDR3 protein: CASRGIPSGTHLGEQYF
CDR3 DNA: TGCGCCAGCAGGGGGATCCCATCCGGGACTCACCTTGGGGAGCAGTACTTC
V gene: TRBV10-2
J gene: TRBJ2-7
clone size: .
D gene: .

CDR3 protein: CASSKTLLGALSYEQYF
CDR3 DNA: TGTGCCAGCAGTAAAACCTTGCTGGGGGCCCTGTCCTACGAGCAGTACTTC
V gene: TRBV27
J gene: TRBJ2-7
clone size: .
D gene: .

CDR3 protein: CASSASYRDNQPQHF
CDR3 DNA: TGTGCCAGCAGTGCCTCCTACAGGGACAATCAGCCCCAGCATTTT
V gene: TRBV6-1
J gene: TRBJ1-5
clone size: few
D gene: .

CDR3 protein: CASSGNTGELFF
CDR3 DNA: TGTGCCAGCAGCGGTAACACCGGGGAGCTGTTTTTT
V gene: TRBV2
J gene: TRBJ2-2
clone size: once
D gene: .

CDR3 protein: CASSLGMGAFF
CDR3 DNA: TGTGCCAGCAGCTTAGGGATGGGAGCTTTCTTT
V gene: TRBV7-9
J gene: TRBJ1-1
clone size: .
D gene: .

CDR3 protein: CASSLARGRHEQYF
CDR3 DNA: TGTGCCAGCAGCTTGGCCAGGGGACGACACGAGCAGTACTTC
V gene: TRBV5-6
J gene: TRBJ2-7
clone size: .
D gene: .

CDR3 protein: CASSEGSGTGEKLFF
CDR3 DNA: TGTGCCAGCAGCGAAGGGTCAGGAACTGGAGAAAAACTGTTTTTT
V gene: TRBV9
J gene: TRBJ1-4
clone size: .
D gene: .

CDR3 protein: CASTTPGAVWGTEAFF
CDR3 DNA: TGTGCCAGCACCACCCCCGGCGCCGTCTGGGGGACTGAAGCTTTCTTT
V gene: TRBV28
J gene: TRBJ1-1
clone size: .
D gene: .

CDR3 protein: CASRLQGNFYGYTF
CDR3 DNA: TGTGCCAGCAGGTTACAGGGCAACTTCTATGGCTACACCTTC
V gene: TRBV9
J gene: TRBJ1-2
clone size: .
D gene: .

CDR3 protein: CASSTTGYNEQFF
CDR3 DNA: TGTGCCAGTAGCACTACAGGCTACAATGAGCAGTTCTTC
V gene: TRBV19
J gene: TRBJ2-1
clone size: .
D gene: .

CDR3 protein: CASSLSGVLNTEAFF
CDR3 DNA: TGTGCCAGCAGCTTAAGTGGGGTCCTCAACACTGAAGCTTTCTTT
V gene: TRBV11-1
J gene: TRBJ1-1
clone size: .
D gene: .

CDR3 protein: CASSAVRDRNYEQYF
CDR3 DNA: TGTGCCAGCAGCGCGGTCCGGGACAGGAATTACGAGCAGTACTTC
V gene: TRBV7-8
J gene: TRBJ2-7
clone size: .
D gene: TRBD1

CDR3 protein: CASSLSYTYEQYF
CDR3 DNA: TGTGCCAGCAGTCTATCTTATACCTACGAGCAGTACTTC
V gene: TRBV27
J gene: TRBJ2-7
clone size: .
D gene: .

CDR3 protein: CASSYWTEANVLTF
CDR3 DNA: TGTGCCAGCAGCTACTGGACAGAGGCCAACGTCCTGACTTTC
V gene: TRBV11-2
J gene: TRBJ2-6
clone size: .
D gene: .

CDR3 protein: CASSIATGRPQHF
CDR3 DNA: TGTGCCAGTAGTATAGCGACGGGCCGGCCCCAGCATTTT
V gene: TRBV19
J gene: TRBJ1-5
clone size: few
D gene: .

CDR3 protein: CASSQDRDRSYEQYF
CDR3 DNA: TGTGCCAGCAGCCAAGATCGGGACAGGAGCTACGAGCAGTACTTC
V gene: TRBV4-2
J gene: TRBJ2-7
clone size: .
D gene: TRBD1

CDR3 protein: CASSPNIVQGRNTEAFF
CDR3 DNA: TGCGCCAGCAGCCCTAATATTGTACAGGGGAGAAACACTGAAGCTTTCTTT
V gene: TRBV5-1
J gene: TRBJ1-1
clone size: .
D gene: TRBD1

CDR3 protein: CASSPRKTGELFF
CDR3 DNA: TGTGCCAGCAGCCCCAGGAAAACCGGGGAGCTGTTTTTT
V gene: TRBV7-8
J gene: TRBJ2-2
clone size: .
D gene: .

CDR3 protein: CASSPRGGAYNEQFF
CDR3 DNA: TGTGCCAGCAGCCCTAGAGGGGGGGCCTACAATGAGCAGTTCTTC
V gene: TRBV4-2
J gene: TRBJ2-1
clone size: .
D gene: .

CDR3 protein: CASSYSPVPGTDTQYF
CDR3 DNA: TGTGCCAGCAGTTACTCCCCTGTGCCAGGAACAGATACGCAGTATTTT
V gene: TRBV6-6
J gene: TRBJ2-3
clone size: .
D gene: .